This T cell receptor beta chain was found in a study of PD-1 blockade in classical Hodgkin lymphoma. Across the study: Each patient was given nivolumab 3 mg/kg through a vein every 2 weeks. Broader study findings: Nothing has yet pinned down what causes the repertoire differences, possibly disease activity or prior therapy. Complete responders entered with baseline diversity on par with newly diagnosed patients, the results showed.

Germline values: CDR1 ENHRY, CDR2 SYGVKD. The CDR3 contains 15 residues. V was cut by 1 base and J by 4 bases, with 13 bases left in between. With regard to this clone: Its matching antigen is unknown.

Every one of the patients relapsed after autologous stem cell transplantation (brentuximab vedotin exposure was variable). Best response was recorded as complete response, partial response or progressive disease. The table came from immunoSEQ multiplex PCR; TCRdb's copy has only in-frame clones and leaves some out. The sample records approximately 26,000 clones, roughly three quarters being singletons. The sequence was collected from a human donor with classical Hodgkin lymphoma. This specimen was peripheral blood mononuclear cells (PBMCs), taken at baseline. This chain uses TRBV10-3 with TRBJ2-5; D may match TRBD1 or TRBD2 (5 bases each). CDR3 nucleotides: TGTGCCATCAGTGAGTGGGGGACGAGGGGAGAGACCCAGTACTTC. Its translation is CAISEWGTRGETQYF.